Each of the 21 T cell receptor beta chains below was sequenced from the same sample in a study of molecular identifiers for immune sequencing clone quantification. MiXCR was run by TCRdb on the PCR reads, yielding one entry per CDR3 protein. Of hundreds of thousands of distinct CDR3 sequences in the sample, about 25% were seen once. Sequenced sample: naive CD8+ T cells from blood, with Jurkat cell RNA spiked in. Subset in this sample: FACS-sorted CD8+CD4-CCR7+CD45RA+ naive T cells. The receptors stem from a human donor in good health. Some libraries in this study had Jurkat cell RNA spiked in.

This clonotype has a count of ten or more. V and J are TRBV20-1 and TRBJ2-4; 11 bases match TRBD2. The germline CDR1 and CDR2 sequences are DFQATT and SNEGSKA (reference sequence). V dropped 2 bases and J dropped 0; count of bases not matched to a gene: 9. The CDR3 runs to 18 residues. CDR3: CSARRGLAASLAKNIQYF. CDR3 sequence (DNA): TGCAGTGCTAGAAGGGGACTAGCGGCCTCTCTAGCCAAAAACATTCAGTACTTC.

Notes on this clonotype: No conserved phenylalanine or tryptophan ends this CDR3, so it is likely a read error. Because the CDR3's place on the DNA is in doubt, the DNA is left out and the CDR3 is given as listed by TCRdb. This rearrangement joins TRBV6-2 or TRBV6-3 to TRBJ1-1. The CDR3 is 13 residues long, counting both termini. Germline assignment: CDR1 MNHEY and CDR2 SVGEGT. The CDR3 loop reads CASSYLLNTEAFL.

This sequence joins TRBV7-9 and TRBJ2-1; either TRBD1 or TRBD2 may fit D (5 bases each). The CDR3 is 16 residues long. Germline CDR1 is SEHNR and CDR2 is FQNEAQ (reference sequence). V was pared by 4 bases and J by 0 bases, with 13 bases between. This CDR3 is CASSSQGRSSYNEQFF. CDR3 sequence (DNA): TGTGCCAGCAGCTCCCAGGGACGGAGCTCCTACAATGAGCAGTTCTTC.

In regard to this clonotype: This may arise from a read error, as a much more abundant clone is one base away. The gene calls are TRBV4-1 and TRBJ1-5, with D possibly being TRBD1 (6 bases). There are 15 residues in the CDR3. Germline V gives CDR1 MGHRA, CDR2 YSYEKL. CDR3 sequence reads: CASSQGVQGDQPRHF. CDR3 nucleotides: TGCGCCAGCAGCCAAGGGGTACAGGGTGATCAGCCCCGGCATTTT.

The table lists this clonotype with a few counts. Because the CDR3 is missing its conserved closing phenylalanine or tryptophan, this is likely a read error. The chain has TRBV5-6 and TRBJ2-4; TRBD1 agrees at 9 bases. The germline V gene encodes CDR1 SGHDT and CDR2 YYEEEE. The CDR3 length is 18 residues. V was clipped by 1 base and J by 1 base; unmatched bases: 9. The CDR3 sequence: CASSLNRGLGVAKNIQYS. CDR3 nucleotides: TGTGCCAGCAGCTTGAACAGGGGGCTGGGGGTGGCCAAAAACATTCAGTACTCC.

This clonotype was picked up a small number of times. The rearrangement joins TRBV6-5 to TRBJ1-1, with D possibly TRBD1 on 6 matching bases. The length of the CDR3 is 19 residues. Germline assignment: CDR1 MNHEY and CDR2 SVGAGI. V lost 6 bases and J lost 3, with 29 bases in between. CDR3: CASSQNEQGGIWVDTEAFF. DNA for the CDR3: TGTGCCAGCAGCCAAAACGAACAGGGAGGGATCTGGGTTGACACTGAAGCTTTCTTT.

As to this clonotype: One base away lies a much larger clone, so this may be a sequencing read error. The CDR3 DNA is TGCTCCAGCAGCCTCACAGCGGGGGGCAGTGAAGCTTTCTTT. It yields the protein CSSSLTAGGSEAFF. This chain joins TRBV4-1 and TRBJ1-1; a weak D match, TRBD1 (6 bases). Germline assignment: CDR1 MGHRA and CDR2 YSYEKL. This CDR3 contains 14 residues.

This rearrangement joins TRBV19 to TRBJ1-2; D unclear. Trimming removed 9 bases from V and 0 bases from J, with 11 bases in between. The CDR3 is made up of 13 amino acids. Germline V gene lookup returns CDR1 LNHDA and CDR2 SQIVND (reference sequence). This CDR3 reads CASTFGANYGYTF. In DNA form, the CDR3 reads TGTGCCAGCACGTTCGGGGCTAACTATGGCTACACCTTC.

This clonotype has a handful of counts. CDR3 protein: CASSYPGLAGPGIQETQYF. CDR3 sequence (DNA): TGTGCCAGCAGTTACCCGGGACTAGCGGGTCCGGGCATCCAAGAGACCCAGTACTTC. V gene TRBV6-2 or TRBV6-3 combines with J gene TRBJ2-5; 12 bases align to TRBD2. Trimming cost V 2 bases and J 1 base; bases outside gene matches: 11. The CDR3 is made up of 19 amino acids. Germline CDR1 reads MNHEY; CDR2 reads SVGEGT.

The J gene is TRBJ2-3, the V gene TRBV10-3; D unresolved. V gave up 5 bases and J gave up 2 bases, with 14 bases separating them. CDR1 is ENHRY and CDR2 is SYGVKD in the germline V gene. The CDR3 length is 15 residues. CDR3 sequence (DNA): TGTGCCATCAGTATTACTGACACCTTCACAGATACGCAGTATTTT. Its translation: CAISITDTFTDTQYF.

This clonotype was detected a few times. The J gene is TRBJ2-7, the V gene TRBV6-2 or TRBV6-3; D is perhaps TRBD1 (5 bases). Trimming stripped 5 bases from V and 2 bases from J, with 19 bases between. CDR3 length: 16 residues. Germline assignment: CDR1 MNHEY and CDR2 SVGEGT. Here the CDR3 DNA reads TGTGCCAGCAGTGCTCTGACAGTAGGGAATGCCTACGAGCAGTACTTC. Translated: CASSALTVGNAYEQYF.

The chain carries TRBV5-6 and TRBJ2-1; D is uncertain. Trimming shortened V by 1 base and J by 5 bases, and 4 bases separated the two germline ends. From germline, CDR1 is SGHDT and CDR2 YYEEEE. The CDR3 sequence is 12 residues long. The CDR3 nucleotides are TGTGCCAGCAGCTTGCGGAACAATGAGCAGTTCTTC. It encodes CASSLRNNEQFF.

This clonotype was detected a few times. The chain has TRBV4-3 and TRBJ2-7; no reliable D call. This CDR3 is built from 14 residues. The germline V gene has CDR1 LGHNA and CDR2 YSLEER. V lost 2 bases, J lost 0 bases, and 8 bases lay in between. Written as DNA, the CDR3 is TGCGCCAGCAGCCAACGCGGAAACTCCTACGAGCAGTACTTC. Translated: CASSQRGNSYEQYF.

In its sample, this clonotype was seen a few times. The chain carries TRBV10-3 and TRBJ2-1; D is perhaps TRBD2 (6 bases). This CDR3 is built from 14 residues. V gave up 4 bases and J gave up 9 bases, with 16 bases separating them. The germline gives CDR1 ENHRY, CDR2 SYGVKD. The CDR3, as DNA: TGTGCCATCAGTGTCTCCGGGGGAGCTACTGAGCAGTTCTTC. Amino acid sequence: CAISVSGGATEQFF.

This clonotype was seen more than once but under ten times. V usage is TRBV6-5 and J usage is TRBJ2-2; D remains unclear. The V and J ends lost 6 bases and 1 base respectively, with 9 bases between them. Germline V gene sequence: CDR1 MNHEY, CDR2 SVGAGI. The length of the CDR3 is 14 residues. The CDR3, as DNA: TGTGCCAGCAGCTACGGACGGAACACCGGGGAGCTGTTTTTT. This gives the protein CASSYGRNTGELFF.

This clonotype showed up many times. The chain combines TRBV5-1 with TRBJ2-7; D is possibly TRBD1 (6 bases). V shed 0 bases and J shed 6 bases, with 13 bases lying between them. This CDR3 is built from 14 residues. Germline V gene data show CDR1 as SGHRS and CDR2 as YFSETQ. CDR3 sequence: CASSLAIAGAEQYF. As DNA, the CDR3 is TGCGCCAGCAGCTTGGCCATCGCAGGGGCCGAGCAGTACTTC.

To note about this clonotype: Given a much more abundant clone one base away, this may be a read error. CDR3 amino acids: CASSQFLARAAYEQYF. The CDR3 region has the DNA TGCGCCAGCAGCCAATTCCTAGCGAGGGCCGCCTACGAGCAGTACTTC. The rearrangement joins TRBV4-3 to TRBJ2-7; possible D gene TRBD2, 6 bases. Per germline, CDR1 LGHNA and CDR2 YSLEER. The CDR3 consists of 16 residues. V was clipped by 2 bases and J by 2 bases, with 16 bases between them.

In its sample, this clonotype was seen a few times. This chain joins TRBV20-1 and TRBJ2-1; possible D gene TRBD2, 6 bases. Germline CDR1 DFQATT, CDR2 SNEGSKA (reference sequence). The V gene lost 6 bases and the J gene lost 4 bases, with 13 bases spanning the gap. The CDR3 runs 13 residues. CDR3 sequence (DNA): TGCAGTGCCGGCCCGGGACTGTACAATGAGCAGTTCTTC. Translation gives CSAGPGLYNEQFF.

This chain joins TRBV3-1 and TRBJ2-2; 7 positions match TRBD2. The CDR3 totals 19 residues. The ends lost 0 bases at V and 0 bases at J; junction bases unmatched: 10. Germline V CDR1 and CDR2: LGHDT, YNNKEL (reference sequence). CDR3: CASSQEAIRDYSNTGELFF. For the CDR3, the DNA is TGTGCCAGCAGCCAAGAAGCCATTCGGGACTACTCGAACACCGGGGAGCTGTTTTTT.

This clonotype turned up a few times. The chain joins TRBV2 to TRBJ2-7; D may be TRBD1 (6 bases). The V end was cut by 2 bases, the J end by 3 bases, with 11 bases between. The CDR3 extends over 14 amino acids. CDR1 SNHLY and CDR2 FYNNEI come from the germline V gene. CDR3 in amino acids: CASSEQGIYYEQYF. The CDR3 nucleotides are TGTGCCAGCAGTGAACAGGGGATTTACTACGAGCAGTACTTC. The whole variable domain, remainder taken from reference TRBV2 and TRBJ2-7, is EPEVTQTPSHQVTQMGQEVILRCVPISNHLYFYWYRQILGQKVEFLVSFYNNEISEKSEIFDDQFSVERPDGSNFTLKIRSTKLEDSAMYFCASSEQGIYYEQYFGPGTRLTVT.

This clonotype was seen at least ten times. The CDR3 spells CASSSAWEDTEAFF. In DNA form, the CDR3 reads TGTGCCAGCTCGTCCGCGTGGGAGGACACTGAAGCTTTCTTT. V gene TRBV6-1 combines with J gene TRBJ1-1; D unclear. This CDR3 has 14 residues. V was trimmed by 8 bases and J by 3 bases, leaving 16 bases between them. From germline, CDR1 is MNHNS and CDR2 SASEGT.